This entry concerns a single T cell receptor beta chain. Per the original methods: Reference gene primer amplification in the assay estimated nucleated cell counts. Method: immunoSEQ multiplex PCR; TCRdb's copy keeps in-frame clones and lacks some. D and trimming were read from the DNA, whereas the V and J calls and clone size are those reported in that table. The sample has around 140,000 clones, approximately 86% seen once. V lost 0 bases, J lost 0 bases, and 6 bases lay in between. Germline lookup yields CDR1 LGHDT and CDR2 YNNKEL (reference sequence). This CDR3 comprises 14 residues. The data are from a study of blood T cell repertoires in COVID-19. For the study at large: The United States, Italy and Spain supplied acute and convalescent COVID-19 samples. T cells, B-cell-depleted T cells, or PBMCs supplied cDNA or gDNA.

The receptor's source is a man aged 65-85 years with acute or convalescent COVID-19. Specimen: peripheral blood. This sequence joins TRBV3-1 (or the pseudogene TRBV3-2) and TRBJ2-7; perhaps TRBD2 as D (5 bases). CDR3 sequence reads: CASSQEGLSYEQYF. Written as DNA, the CDR3 is TGTGCCAGCAGCCAAGAAGGACTCTCCTACGAGCAGTACTTC.